The entry that follows covers one T cell receptor (beta chain) sequence. The clone's antigen remains unknown. One base away there is no much larger clone; base qualities are not given. Looking up the germline V gene yields CDR1 MNHEY and CDR2 SVGAGI. Measured from the cysteine to the phenylalanine, the CDR3 is 14 residues long. Only the CDR3 portion is preserved as DNA: 42 bases, with reading frame beginning at the first base. Trimmed from V: 6 bases; trimmed from J: 2 bases; junction bases lacking a gene match: 4. TCRbeta CDR3 regions were amplified from genomic DNA by means of the immunoSEQ Assay, a bias-controlled multiplex PCR. As for the authors' bioinformatics: The number of nucleated cells in each sample was estimated from the amplification of reference gene primers within the assay. Sequence reads were collapsed and filtered to measure the absolute abundance of every unique TCRbeta CDR3 rearrangement. For each sample, productive Simpson clonality was calculated as the square root of Simpson's diversity index across productive rearrangements. TCRdb re-hosts the immuneACCESS table, in-frame sequences only. Its copies lack some clones; in the studies checked, an unresolved V gene accounts for under half of them, and the cause for the rest is not known. That table is the source of V, J and clone size, and D and trimming were worked out from the DNA. Across this sample there are about 170,000 clones, with approximately 89% seen only once. Jointly, the top ten make up less than 0.85% of the sample.

The source of the sample is a study of blood T cell repertoires in COVID-19 (dated by TCRdb to the early 2020s). Study-level background: The collaborator samples originated in the United States, Italy and Spain and spanned the acute and convalescent phases of COVID-19. The prospective study material was composed of cDNA or gDNA derived from T cells, B-cell-depleted T cells, or PBMCs. Subjects who had been exposed to COVID-19, were actively infected with it, or had recovered from it provided the deeply sampled blood TCRbeta repertoires that made up the dataset. A freely available public database, intended as a resource for researchers studying the immune response to SARS-CoV-2, is where the repertoires were released. The samples were drawn from two sources: the first 160 participants of the ongoing ImmuneRACE study, and over 950 subjects contributed by 6 global collaborators. Nearly every sample came with metadata listing a de-identified subject ID, COVID-19 status, age in years and sex. Where available, HLA class I and class II types were obtained from metadata supplied by the sample provider rather than from assay-based typing.

Participants in the prospective study were enrolled through a virtual design, were aged roughly 18 to 100 years, and lived in 20 to 30 United States geographic areas. In the prospective study, participants were assigned to cohorts based on the clinical history participants reported in a screening survey and a study questionnaire. ImmuneRACE Cohort 3 recovered participants were defined by two consecutive negative NP/OP PCR tests, healthcare professional clearance, or symptom resolution. Each participant in the prospective study had whole blood, serum and a nasopharyngeal or oropharyngeal swab collected by mobile phlebotomists. Prospective study participants could optionally give additional blood draws and questionnaires over a roughly two-month period. Prospective study blood samples were shipped either frozen or at room temperature before DNA extraction. The paper as a whole reports these results and caveats: How much clinical and demographic metadata was included differed by source and by participant, and the metadata was provided uncurated.

Sequenced sample: PBMCs or T cells enriched from blood (not recorded which). The receptor chain draws on TRBV6-5 and TRBJ2-1; 7 bases in the middle match TRBD2. The sequence was collected from a woman under 30 who had recovered from COVID-19. The nucleotides read TGTGCCAGCAGAGGGCGGGGGACCTACAATGAGCAGTTCTTC. Its translation reads: CASRGRGTYNEQFF.